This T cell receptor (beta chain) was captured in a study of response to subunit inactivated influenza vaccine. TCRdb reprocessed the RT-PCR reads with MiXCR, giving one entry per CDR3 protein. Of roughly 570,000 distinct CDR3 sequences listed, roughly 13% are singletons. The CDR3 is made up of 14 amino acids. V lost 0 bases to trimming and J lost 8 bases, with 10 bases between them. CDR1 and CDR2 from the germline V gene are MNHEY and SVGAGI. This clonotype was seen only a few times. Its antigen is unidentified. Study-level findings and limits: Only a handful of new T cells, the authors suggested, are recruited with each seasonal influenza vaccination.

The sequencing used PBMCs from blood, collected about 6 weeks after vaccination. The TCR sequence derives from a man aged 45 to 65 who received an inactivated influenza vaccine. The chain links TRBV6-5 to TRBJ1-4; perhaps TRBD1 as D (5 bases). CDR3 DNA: TGTGCCAGCAGTTACTCACAGGCGAAGGAAAAACTGTTTTTT. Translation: CASSYSQAKEKLFF.